This TCR beta chain originates from a study of T cells in Graves' hyperthyroidism and ophthalmopathy. Study details: Blood from the periphery was taken at initial diagnosis, before any treatment. Findings of the study overall: Model predictions of ophthalmopathy came a median approximately seven months before onset. Blood samples included most of the expanded thyroid clonotypes exceeding 0.001.

Ophthalmopathy patients all had a Clinical Activity Score of at least 3, a NOSPECS grade of at least 4 and disease under 3 months old. Amplification of TCR beta CDR3 regions used RNA as the template. HTBI primers were the set used in a first-round RT-PCR of the TCR CDR3. TCRdb itself ran the multiplex PCR reads through MiXCR, one entry per CDR3 protein. The repertoire holds some 530,000 distinct CDR3 sequences, less than 25% seen once, with less than 65% in the top ten. In the case of this clonotype: Antigen unknown.

The V end lost 8 bases, the J end lost 2 bases, and 13 bases lay between the germline ends. The CDR3 length is 13 residues. Input material: blood. The chain couples TRBV12-3 or TRBV12-4 to TRBJ2-7, with a weak D call TRBD2 (6 bases). This TCR was recovered from an older woman with Graves' ophthalmopathy. The CDR3 here is CASEAGFTYEQYF. The CDR3 DNA is TGTGCCAGCGAGGCGGGGTTCACCTACGAGCAGTACTTC.